This T cell receptor (beta chain) appears in the sequencing data of a study of chemoradiotherapy in HPV16-positive cancers. Study conclusions and caveats: Only a couple of HPV16-positive patients supplied the functional HPV-specificity definition. During treatment, candidate HPV-specific clones and E7-related motifs expanded in tumor.

The CDR3 runs 13 residues. Unmatched junction bases numbered 4, after V lost 3 bases and J lost 3 bases. Germline lookup yields CDR1 SQVTM and CDR2 ANQGSEA. A note on this clone: The target antigen is unknown. Other DNA sequences in this specimen translate into the identical CDR3.

Using immunoSEQ multiplex PCR, the repertoire was profiled, and TCRdb retains in-frame clones only, with some absent. The table lists about 22,000 clones, just under 95% of them singletons, with 15% to 20% in the top ten. Repeated repertoire sampling spanned the course of chemoradiotherapy. V is TRBV29-1 and J is TRBJ1-1; TRBD1 matches 7 bases. This receptor was identified in a human donor with HPV-associated anogenital cancer. The sample in question was blood, obtained from a patient who underwent chemoradiotherapy. CDR3 sequence: CSVDETGDTEAFF. CDR3 nucleotides: TGCAGCGTTGATGAAACAGGGGACACTGAAGCTTTCTTT.